This T cell receptor beta chain is drawn from a study of T-cell memory formation after mild COVID-19. The CDR3 spans 16 residues. Germline CDR1 reads SGHTA; CDR2 reads FQGNSA. The trim removed 3 bases at V and 9 bases at J, leaving 12 bases unmatched. MiXCR was run by TCRdb on the 5' RACE reads, yielding one entry per CDR3 protein. Here the sample spans 130,000 to 150,000 distinct CDR3 sequences, over 6% being singletons. Many counts were recorded for this clonotype. The rearrangement joins TRBV7-2 to TRBJ2-1, with 9 bases fitting TRBD1. The sequenced sample consisted of PBMCs or a T cell subset sorted from them (not recorded which). This TCR came from an adult woman who had mild COVID-19 (a few samples of this study predate the infection). Cell type and time point are not known. CDR3 protein: CASSLAPGQGSSEQFF. The CDR3 DNA is TGTGCCAGCAGCTTGGCCCCGGGACAGGGAAGTTCTGAGCAGTTCTTC.